This entry lists 23 T cell receptor beta chains sequenced from one sample in a study of molecular identifiers for immune sequencing clone quantification. TCRdb called the PCR reads again in MiXCR, with one record for every CDR3 protein. The sample contains more than 250,000 distinct CDR3 sequences, about 20% of which appear only once. Input material: naive CD8+ T cells from blood, with Jurkat cell RNA spiked in. Subset defined: FACS-sorted CD8+CD4-CCR7+CD45RA+ naive T cells. The source is a human donor in good health. Some libraries in this study had Jurkat cell RNA spiked in.

This clonotype was found many times. The rearrangement uses TRBV28 and TRBJ1-1; D is possibly TRBD1 (6 bases). CDR1 MDHEN and CDR2 SYDVKM come from the germline V gene. The CDR3 is 14 residues long. The germline V and J ends were trimmed by 5 bases and 1 base, with 11 bases remaining between them. As DNA, the CDR3 is TGTGCCAGCAGTCATAGGGGGGCGAACACTGAAGCTTTCTTT. Translation gives CASSHRGANTEAFF.

This clonotype was seen many times. V usage is TRBV7-9 and J usage is TRBJ1-5; D gene uncertain. Trimming removed 3 bases from V and 7 bases from J, with 13 bases in between. The V gene's germline CDR1 is SEHNR and CDR2 FQNEAQ (reference sequence). This CDR3 is 14 amino acids long. The CDR3 DNA is TGTGCCAGCAGCTTCGACTCAGCGAGACAGCCCCAGCATTTT. Translation: CASSFDSARQPQHF.

As to this clonotype: With a much larger clone just one base away, this may be a read error. It is likely a read error, because the conserved phenylalanine at the end of the CDR3 is missing. This rearrangement joins TRBV7-2 to TRBJ2-7, with TRBD1 matching over 8 bases. This CDR3 contains 13 residues. With 1 base clipped from V and 6 bases from J, the junction kept 2 bases outside the gene matches. CDR1 is SGHTA, CDR2 FQGNSA, per germline. The DNA of the CDR3 is TGTGCCAGCAGCTTAGGGACAGGGACCGAGCAGTACCTC. Its protein product is CASSLGTGTEQYL.

At least ten counts were recorded for this clonotype. The chain employs TRBV7-3 and TRBJ2-2; D not certain. The V and J ends lost 5 bases and 0 bases respectively, with 7 bases between them. The germline CDR1 and CDR2 sequences are SGHTA and FQGTGA. This CDR3 is built from 14 residues. This CDR3 reads CASSLNPNTGELFF. For the CDR3, the DNA is TGTGCCAGCAGCCTAAACCCGAACACCGGGGAGCTGTTTTTT.

This clonotype was recorded at least ten times. The chain carries TRBV5-4 and TRBJ2-7; TRBD1 aligns across 8 bases. This CDR3 is 16 amino acids long. V lost 0 bases to trimming and J lost 5 bases; unmatched junction nucleotides: 10. Germline V CDR1 and CDR2: SGHNT, YYREEE (reference sequence). The CDR3, as DNA: TGTGCCAGCAGCTTGGAGGTGACAGGGGTGCCAGACGAGCAGTACTTC. Translation gives CASSLEVTGVPDEQYF.

In the case of this clonotype: A clone one base away is much larger, so this may be a read error. V gene TRBV29-1 combines with J gene TRBJ2-3; 10 nucleotides match TRBD2. V lost 4 bases, J lost 5 bases, and 9 bases stayed unmatched. This CDR3 contains 15 residues. Germline loops: CDR1 SQVTM, CDR2 ANQGSEA. CDR3 nucleotides: TGCAGCGTTGTGGGTAGCGGGAGGTCGAGAGATACGCAGTATTTT. It is translated as CSVVGSGRSRDTQYF.

This clonotype has a count of ten or more. This rearrangement joins TRBV29-1 to TRBJ2-4; TRBD2 matches 7 bases. V lost 1 base and J lost 3; bases outside the gene matches: 3. The CDR3 runs 14 residues. Germline CDR1 reads SQVTM; CDR2 reads ANQGSEA. CDR3 in amino acids: CSVEGGSGKNIQYF. The DNA for the CDR3 is TGCAGCGTTGAAGGCGGGAGTGGCAAAAACATTCAGTACTTC.

This clonotype was counted a few times. The genes are TRBV11-2 and TRBJ1-5, with TRBD1 matching over 7 bases. The CDR3 extends over 15 amino acids. V shed 4 bases and J 1 base; nucleotides not matched to a gene: 4. Germline assignment: CDR1 SGHAT and CDR2 FQNNGV. DNA of the CDR3: TGTGCCAGCAGCTCCCGGGACAGCAGCAATCAGCCCCAGCATTTT. It codes for CASSSRDSSNQPQHF.

This clonotype was observed many times. The chain carries TRBV11-2 and TRBJ2-7; unclear D gene. Trimming left V 10 bases short and J 4 bases short, with 11 bases between. The CDR3 totals 11 residues. Germline V gene data show CDR1 as SGHAT and CDR2 as FQNNGV. CDR3 region: CAIGLGYEQYF. CDR3 DNA: TGTGCCATTGGGCTCGGGTACGAGCAGTACTTC. Drawing the rest from reference TRBV11-2 and TRBJ2-7, the complete variable domain is EAGVAQSPRYKIIEKRQSVAFWCNPISGHATLYWYQQILGQGPKLLIQFQNNGVVDDSQLPKDRFSAERLKGVDSTLKIQPAKLEDSAVYLCAIGLGYEQYFGPGTRLTVT.

There are many counts of this clonotype. The chain carries TRBV7-8 and TRBJ2-7; D could derive from TRBD1 or TRBD2 (6 bases each). This CDR3 spans 14 amino acids. Germline CDR1 is SGHVS and CDR2 is FQNEAQ. Trimming stripped 2 bases from V and 6 bases from J, with 14 bases between. CDR3 DNA: TGTGCCAGCAGCTTATTGGGGGGCCCTTTCGAGCAGTACTTC. Protein: CASSLLGGPFEQYF.

There are many counts of this clonotype. The chain carries TRBV12-3 or TRBV12-4 and TRBJ2-5; D unresolved. Trimming stripped 5 bases from V and 7 bases from J, with 17 bases between. This CDR3 region has 14 residues. CDR3 sequence (DNA): TGTGCCAGCAGTCCCCACCTCAATAGGGTGACCCAGTACTTC. Amino acid sequence: CASSPHLNRVTQYF.

Many counts were recorded for this clonotype. The CDR3 sequence is CASSLSGDRASYEQYF. DNA for the CDR3: TGTGCCAGCAGTTTAAGTGGGGACAGGGCCTCCTACGAGCAGTACTTC. The J gene is TRBJ2-7, the V gene TRBV12-3 or TRBV12-4; 9 bases agree with TRBD1. This CDR3 contains 16 residues. The V and J ends lost 2 bases and 0 bases, in that order; junction bases with no gene match: 5.

This clonotype was recorded at least ten times. The rearrangement joins TRBV4-2 to TRBJ2-7; D is uncertain. The CDR3 spans 14 residues. The V and J ends lost 1 base and 0 bases respectively, with 7 bases between them. The germline gives CDR1 LGHNA, CDR2 YNFKEQ. The CDR3 sequence: CASSQADNSYEQYF. CDR3 nucleotides: TGTGCCAGCAGCCAAGCCGACAACTCCTACGAGCAGTACTTC.

This sequence joins TRBV27 and TRBJ1-1, with D perhaps matching TRBD1 (5 bases). The germline V gene has CDR1 MNHEY and CDR2 SMNVEV (reference sequence). The CDR3 extends over 14 amino acids. Trimming removed 2 bases at V and 1 base at J, with 8 bases between. In nucleotides, the CDR3 is TGTGCCAGCAGTTTACAGGGAGGGAACACTGAAGCTTTCTTT. It translates to CASSLQGGNTEAFF.

The rearrangement uses TRBV6-1 and TRBJ2-7; D is unclear. Germline assignment: CDR1 MNHNS and CDR2 SASEGT. Trimming cost V 0 bases and J 6 bases, with 9 bases left between them. The CDR3 length is 13 residues. This CDR3 reads CASSEALPCEQYF. DNA for the CDR3: TGTGCCAGCAGTGAAGCGCTTCCCTGCGAGCAGTACTTC.

This clonotype has at least ten counts. The chain employs TRBV29-1 and TRBJ2-6; no clear D gene. V was clipped by 0 bases and J by 1 base, with 4 bases between them. CDR1 is SQVTM, CDR2 ANQGSEA, per germline. The CDR3 is 14 residues long. CDR3 sequence: CSVEDTSGANVLTF. The CDR3, as DNA: TGCAGCGTTGAAGACACGTCTGGGGCCAACGTCCTGACTTTC.

There are many counts of this clonotype. This chain joins TRBV27 and TRBJ2-7, with 8 positions matching TRBD2. Trimming removed 5 bases from V and 5 bases from J; junction bases left unmatched: 14. Germline V gives CDR1 MNHEY, CDR2 SMNVEV (reference sequence). The CDR3 covers 16 residues. This CDR3 is CASSLSWAGGRNEQYF. CDR3 DNA sequence: TGTGCCAGCAGTCTGTCGTGGGCGGGGGGTCGGAACGAGCAGTACTTC.

This clonotype was counted ten times or more. The chain has TRBV15 and TRBJ2-5, with 11 nucleotides matching TRBD2. This CDR3 comprises 14 residues. The trim removed 5 bases at V and 3 bases at J, leaving 2 bases unmatched. Looked up from germline, CDR1 is LNHNV and CDR2 is YYDKDF (reference sequence). The CDR3 DNA sequence: TGTGCCACCAGCCCGGGACTAGCGGAAGAGACCCAGTACTTC. Residues: CATSPGLAEETQYF.

This clonotype appeared many times. The chain recombines TRBV27 with TRBJ2-7; D might be TRBD2 (6 bases). V gave up 3 bases and J gave up 3 bases, with 12 bases separating them. The V gene's germline CDR1 is MNHEY and CDR2 SMNVEV (reference sequence). This CDR3 contains 14 residues. CDR3 sequence reads: CASSFRSGSYEQYF. The CDR3 DNA follows: TGTGCCAGCAGTTTCCGCTCCGGGAGCTACGAGCAGTACTTC.

The V call is TRBV7-9, the J call TRBJ1-1; possible D gene TRBD1, 5 bases. The germline V and J ends were trimmed by 5 bases and 4 bases, with 17 bases remaining between them. Germline CDR1 and CDR2: SEHNR and FQNEAQ (reference sequence). The CDR3 is 15 residues long. The CDR3 is CASSPSRGQGTEAFF. CDR3 DNA: TGTGCCAGCAGCCCTTCGAGAGGGCAGGGCACTGAAGCTTTCTTT.

This clonotype was seen ten or more times. V gene TRBV7-9 combines with J gene TRBJ1-2, with D perhaps TRBD1 (5 bases). The germline CDR1 and CDR2 sequences are SEHNR and FQNEAQ (reference sequence). V lost 2 bases and J lost 1, with 14 bases in between. This CDR3 has 16 amino acids. The CDR3 DNA reads as TGTGCCAGCAGCTTATTCCCCACAGGAGTTAACTATGGCTACACCTTC. It translates to CASSLFPTGVNYGYTF.

This chain joins TRBV7-8 and TRBJ2-1; maybe TRBD1 (5 bases). CDR3 length: 16 amino acids. Trimming cost V 2 bases and J 3 bases, with 14 bases left between them. CDR1 and CDR2 (germline): SGHVS, FQNEAQ. The DNA for the CDR3 is TGTGCCAGCAGCTTAAGGGGCGGCACGTTCTACAATGAGCAGTTCTTC. Translated: CASSLRGGTFYNEQFF.

This clonotype was seen many times. CDR3 region: CASSLLTATDTQYF. As DNA, the CDR3 is TGTGCCAGCAGTTTACTGACCGCAACAGATACGCAGTATTTT. J is TRBJ2-3 and V is TRBV12-3 or TRBV12-4, with unresolved D. CDR3 length equals 14 residues. Trimming took off 2 bases at V and 3 bases at J, with 9 bases between the two ends.